This entry is about one T cell receptor (beta chain). Its recognized antigen is unknown. No much larger clone exists at a distance of one base, and base qualities are not known. Thawed PBMCs were FACS-sorted into unstimulated Tregs (CD4+CD25+CD127-), CD4+ non-Tregs (CD4+CD25-), CD4 cells and CD8 cells. Blood from healthy controls was obtained either as purchased buffy coats or from healthy volunteers. Healthy control blood was processed by Ficoll density gradient to PBMCs and cryopreserved; patient PBMCs were collected before and after transplant. The data belong to a study of Tregs in tolerant kidney transplant recipients (dated by TCRdb to the late 2010s). Looking at the study overall: The study used TCRbeta sequencing to identify donor-specific regulatory T cells before combined kidney and bone marrow transplantation, then tracked those cells after transplant. TCRbeta repertoire sequencing was used in 3 healthy controls to compare several ways of expanding Tregs specific for an allogeneic donor. Points the paper makes about the study in general: Biological reproducibility was not examined directly, but technical replication error appeared to be minimal. The study was limited by small patient numbers, and the findings need validation in larger populations and under other immunosuppression protocols. Expanding Tregs with activated donor B cells appeared to identify the most biologically relevant and donor-specific TCRbeta repertoire.

Genomic DNA was extracted from sorted cells with the QIAGEN DNeasy Blood and Tissue Kit for TCRbeta CDR3 sequencing. High-throughput TCRbeta CDR3 sequencing, including PCR amplification with bias correction and internal controls, was performed commercially through immunoSEQ. The authors' analysis ran thus. A unique productive TCRbeta sequence was defined by the CDR3 nucleotide sequence when primers matched, and otherwise by the CDR3 amino acid sequence together with the Vbeta and Jbeta genes. Sorting error was corrected by removing sequences shared between sorted populations at a frequency ratio of 2:1 or less, and the remaining shared sequences were assigned to the higher population. A sequence counted as donor-reactive if, in CFSE-low cells, the sequence had a frequency of at least 0.01% and was expanded at least 5-fold compared with unstimulated cells. Jensen-Shannon divergence calculated on the top 100 TCRbeta sequences ranked by frequency was used to measure repertoire divergence. For samples with multiple sequencing runs, sorting error was corrected in each run separately before the runs were combined. In TCRdb, the immuneACCESS table is reduced to in-frame sequences with V and J assigned. These tables do not hold every clone; where another copy was compared, an unresolved V gene accounts for under half, and the others remain unexplained. From that table come the V and J calls and clone size; the DNA was used to work out D and trimming. The sample table records 90,000 or so clones; more than 90% of these occur just once. The leading ten clones occupy roughly 4.7% of the sample.

Based on the germline V gene, the CDR1 and CDR2 sequences are SGHNT and YENEEA. Cut back by 4 bases and 6 bases, the V and J ends lie 13 bases apart. From its cysteine to its phenylalanine, the CDR3 spans 13 amino acids. Left in the record is the CDR3 DNA by itself, 39 bases read in frame from the first base. The sequenced sample was CD8+ T cells from blood. The TCR comes from a human donor in good health. In this chain, TRBV11-3 is recombined with TRBJ2-7; the D gene could be TRBD1 or TRBD2, each one agreeing over 5 bases. The nucleotide sequence reads TGTGCCAGCAGCTGGGACGGCAAAGGCGAGCAGTACTTC. The translation is CASSWDGKGEQYF.